Following are 13 T cell receptor beta chains from one sample sequenced in a study of blood T cell repertoires in COVID-19. Sequencing was performed with immunoSEQ multiplex PCR; in TCRdb, only in-frame clones are kept and a portion is missing. Seen here are about 260,000 clones, approximately 90% observed once, and the top ten hold roughly 3.9%. The sample taken for sequencing was peripheral blood. The receptors were gathered from a man in his sixties who had recovered from COVID-19.

The J gene is TRBJ2-5, the V gene TRBV24-1; 8 nucleotides line up with TRBD1. Germline CDR1 is KGHDR and CDR2 is SFDVKD. The CDR3 consists of 16 residues. The trim removed 4 bases at V and 4 bases at J, leaving 10 bases unmatched. The CDR3 reads CATSDSGPQGGETQYF. DNA for the CDR3: TGTGCCACCAGTGACTCCGGACCACAGGGGGGAGAGACCCAGTACTTC.

The genes are TRBV19 and TRBJ1-3; no clear D gene. Germline assignment: CDR1 LNHDA and CDR2 SQIVND (reference sequence). CDR3 length: 16 amino acids. Trimming left V 5 bases short and J 1 base short, with 15 bases between. The CDR3 DNA is TGTGCCAGTAGTCCTCAGGAGGGTCGGTCTGGAAACACCATATATTTT. Translation: CASSPQEGRSGNTIYF.

The chain is built from TRBV5-5 and TRBJ1-5; D not certain. This CDR3 spans 17 amino acids. Trimming removed 1 base at V and 2 bases at J, with 16 bases between. Per germline, CDR1 SGHKS and CDR2 YYEKEE (reference sequence). The CDR3, as DNA: TGTGCCAGCAGCTTGATGTCCGGGGATTTGGGCAATCAGCCCCAGCATTTT. Translated, it gives CASSLMSGDLGNQPQHF.

This sequence joins TRBV7-2 and TRBJ2-1; possible D gene TRBD2, 6 bases. Germline V lookup: CDR1 SGHTA, CDR2 FQGNSA. V was clipped by 4 bases and J by 4 bases, with 14 bases between them. The CDR3 has 15 amino acids. The CDR3, as DNA: TGTGCCAGCAGCTCCCGACTAGAATTTTACAATGAGCAGTTCTTC. Encoded protein: CASSSRLEFYNEQFF.

The chain employs TRBV15 and TRBJ2-4, with unresolved D. The CDR3 is 14 residues long. V lost 0 bases and J lost 5, with 8 bases in between. From germline, CDR1 is LNHNV and CDR2 YYDKDF (reference sequence). The CDR3 is CATSRDPPENIQYF. Here the CDR3 DNA reads TGTGCCACCAGCAGAGACCCCCCCGAAAACATTCAGTACTTC. The complete variable domain, with remaining parts taken from reference TRBV15 and TRBJ2-4, reads DAMVIQNPRYQVTQFGKPVTLSCSQTLNHNVMYWYQQKSSQAPKLLFHYYDKDFNNEADTPDNFQSRRPNTSFCFLDIRSPGLGDTAMYLCATSRDPPENIQYFGAGTRLSVL.

For the CDR3, the DNA is TGTGCCAGTAGTATTGCCAGGGGGCCCAATCAGCCCCAGCATTTT. Translated, it gives CASSIARGPNQPQHF. The V gene is TRBV19, the J gene TRBJ1-5, with TRBD1 identical over 8 bases. Germline V gene sequence: CDR1 LNHDA, CDR2 SQIVND (reference sequence). With V trimmed by 3 bases and J by 3 bases, 4 bases remained unmatched. This CDR3 contains 15 residues.

V gene TRBV5-1 combines with J gene TRBJ2-7, with 9 bases that match TRBD2. This CDR3 has 14 amino acids. V shed 7 bases and J 7 bases; nucleotides not matched to a gene: 12. CDR1 and CDR2 from the germline V gene are SGHRS and YFSETQ. This chain's CDR3 is CASSPGGGAGEQYF. The CDR3 DNA is TGCGCCAGCTCCCCTGGCGGGGGGGCCGGGGAGCAGTACTTC.

The V gene is TRBV7-9, the J gene TRBJ1-1; D is unresolved. The germline gives CDR1 SEHNR, CDR2 FQNEAQ (reference sequence). V shed 1 base and J shed 3 bases, with 9 bases lying between them. The CDR3 loop spans 14 amino acids. The CDR3 nucleotides are TGTGCCAGCAGCTTAGAGGGCGGGTACACTGAAGCTTTCTTT. Protein: CASSLEGGYTEAFF.

The V gene is TRBV7-2, the J gene TRBJ2-5, with 7 bases identical to TRBD1. The CDR3 length is 14 residues. The ends lost 1 base at V and 10 bases at J; junction bases unmatched: 9. Germline loops: CDR1 SGHTA, CDR2 FQGNSA. CDR3: CASSLGRGSGGQYF. The CDR3 region has the DNA TGTGCCAGCAGCTTAGGCAGGGGGAGTGGGGGCCAGTACTTC.

In nucleotides, the CDR3 is TGCGCCAGCAGTGAGTCGAAACTAGCGGGGGGGACAGATACGCAGTATTTT. Translated: CASSESKLAGGTDTQYF. The gene calls are TRBV10-2 and TRBJ2-3, with 13 bases fitting TRBD2. J lost 3 bases, V lost 0 bases, and 3 bases had no gene match. The germline V gene encodes CDR1 WSHSY and CDR2 SAAADI. This CDR3 contains 17 residues.

The chain recombines TRBV5-6 with TRBJ2-5, with 8 bases fitting TRBD1. CDR3 length equals 15 residues. Germline V CDR1 and CDR2: SGHDT, YYEEEE. V lost 0 bases to trimming and J lost 3 bases; unmatched junction nucleotides: 4. CDR3 DNA sequence: TGTGCCAGCAGCTTGGAACAGGGGGGAGAAGAGACCCAGTACTTC. It codes for CASSLEQGGEETQYF.

The chain carries TRBV7-6 and TRBJ2-1; TRBD2 is a possible D gene (5 bases). CDR1 SGHVS and CDR2 FNYEAQ come from the germline V gene. The V end lost 1 base, the J end lost 4 bases, and 14 bases lay between the germline ends. The CDR3 totals 16 residues. The CDR3 DNA reads as TGTGCCAGCAGCTTAGAGGCGGGTTGGGGTTACAATGAGCAGTTCTTC. It is translated as CASSLEAGWGYNEQFF.

The table lists this clone with a count of one. This chain uses TRBV3-1 (or the pseudogene TRBV3-2) with TRBJ1-4, with 7 bases lining up with TRBD1. Trimming took 2 bases from V and 15 from J; bases not matched to a gene: 6. The CDR3 has 12 amino acids. The germline gives CDR1 LGHDT, CDR2 YNNKEL (reference sequence). The CDR3 spells CASSQFSGQMFF. The CDR3 DNA reads as TGTGCCAGCAGCCAATTTTCGGGACAGATGTTTTTT.